The 14 T cell receptor beta chains below come from one sample, sequenced in a study of T cell responses to AZD1222 COVID-19 vaccine. Here immunoSEQ multiplex PCR was the method, and the copy in TCRdb shows in-frame clones only, minus some. The sample lists more than 75,000 clones; roughly nine tenths were seen once. Source: peripheral blood, taken on day 0 of AZD1222 vaccination. The receptors here all came from an adult in good health.

The V gene is TRBV4-2, the J gene TRBJ2-1; D possibly corresponds to TRBD2 (5 bases). The CDR3 consists of 15 residues. The germline V and J ends were trimmed by 4 bases and 6 bases, with 16 bases remaining between them. CDR1 and CDR2 (germline): LGHNA, YNFKEQ. CDR3 nucleotides: TGTGCCAGCAGCCGTACGTCGGCTAGCAGCAATGAGCAGTTCTTC. Protein sequence: CASSRTSASSNEQFF.

V gene TRBV27 combines with J gene TRBJ1-1; no clear D gene. V lost 5 bases and J lost 4, with 17 bases in between. The CDR3 is 15 amino acids. Germline V gene sequence: CDR1 MNHEY, CDR2 SMNVEV (reference sequence). Here the CDR3 DNA reads TGTGCCAGCAGTGCCTCGGGCCCCCGGGGCACTGAAGCTTTCTTT. Its protein is CASSASGPRGTEAFF.

This chain connects TRBV6-6 to TRBJ2-7, with 7 positions matching TRBD1. Germline CDR1 and CDR2: MNHNY and SVGAGI (reference sequence). This CDR3 contains 14 residues. V shed 5 bases, J shed 3 bases, and the junction held 7 bases outside the gene matches. The CDR3 sequence: CASSNNRGGYEQYF. CDR3 sequence (DNA): TGTGCCAGCAGTAACAACAGGGGTGGCTACGAGCAGTACTTC.

The rearrangement links TRBV19 to TRBJ2-7; 8 nucleotides align to TRBD2. With V trimmed by 1 base and J by 1 base, 3 bases remained unmatched. Germline loops: CDR1 LNHDA, CDR2 SQIVND (reference sequence). This CDR3 is 15 amino acids long. CDR3 residues: CASSIASGLSYEQYF. DNA of the CDR3: TGTGCCAGTAGTATAGCTAGCGGGCTTTCCTACGAGCAGTACTTC.

This chain links TRBV28 with TRBJ1-4; perhaps TRBD1 as D (6 bases). V was cut by 1 base and J by 3 bases, with 9 bases left in between. CDR1 and CDR2 from the germline V gene are MDHEN and SYDVKM. The CDR3 spans 15 residues. Written as DNA, the CDR3 is TGTGCCAGCAGTTTATCGGGGGCGGCTAATGAAAAACTGTTTTTT. Amino acids: CASSLSGAANEKLFF. Drawing the rest from reference TRBV28 and TRBJ1-4, the complete variable domain is DVKVTQSSRYLVKRTGEKVFLECVQDMDHENMFWYRQDPGLGLRLIYFSYDVKMKEKGDIPEGYSVSREKKERFSLILESASTNQTSMYLCASSLSGAANEKLFFGSGTQLSVL.

The chain employs TRBV6-1 and TRBJ1-1, with a weak D call TRBD1 (6 bases). Trimming left V 6 bases short and J 0 bases short, with 11 bases between. CDR1 and CDR2 from the germline V gene are MNHNS and SASEGT. CDR3 length: 14 residues. CDR3 protein: CASRYRDMNTEAFF. The CDR3 region has the DNA TGTGCCAGCAGATACAGGGACATGAACACTGAAGCTTTCTTT.

The V and J genes are TRBV6-5 and TRBJ2-7; D gene unclear. The V and J ends lost 0 bases and 2 bases respectively, with 11 bases between them. Looked up from germline, CDR1 is MNHEY and CDR2 is SVGAGI. There are 15 residues in the CDR3. The CDR3 loop reads CASSYSSGEPYEQYF. CDR3 DNA sequence: TGTGCCAGCAGTTACTCTTCTGGGGAACCCTACGAGCAGTACTTC.

The chain uses TRBV19 and TRBJ2-1, with TRBD1 identical over 11 bases. Germline V gene sequence: CDR1 LNHDA, CDR2 SQIVND (reference sequence). This CDR3 has 14 amino acids. With 7 bases clipped from V and 9 bases from J, the junction kept 8 bases outside the gene matches. The CDR3 DNA is TGTGCCAGTAAGGGACAGGGGGAAAGGAGTGAGCAGTTCTTC. Encoded protein: CASKGQGERSEQFF.

Here the CDR3 reads CASSYRGTGNQPQHF. The CDR3 DNA reads as TGTGCCAGCAGTTACAGGGGAACTGGCAATCAGCCCCAGCATTTT. The V and J genes are TRBV6-2 or TRBV6-3 and TRBJ1-5, with D maybe TRBD1 (5 bases). V lost 2 bases to trimming and J lost 2 bases, with 10 bases between them. This CDR3 is built from 15 residues. The V gene's germline CDR1 is MNHEY and CDR2 SVGEGT.

This chain connects TRBV29-1 to TRBJ2-1; 7 positions agree with TRBD1. CDR1 is SQVTM, CDR2 ANQGSEA, per germline. V shed 4 bases, J shed 0 bases, and the junction held 0 bases outside the gene matches. This CDR3 spans 13 amino acids. CDR3 in amino acids: CSVAGGSYNEQFF. CDR3 sequence (DNA): TGCAGCGTTGCAGGGGGCTCCTACAATGAGCAGTTCTTC.

The chain combines TRBV29-1 with TRBJ1-4; TRBD1 might be the D (5 bases). The CDR3 has 13 residues. Trimming shortened V by 4 bases and J by 1 base, and 7 bases separated the two germline ends. Germline V gives CDR1 SQVTM, CDR2 ANQGSEA. CDR3 sequence (DNA): TGCAGCGTTGCGGGGGGAACTAATGAAAAACTGTTTTTT. This encodes CSVAGGTNEKLFF.

V and J are TRBV5-4 and TRBJ2-5; no firm D call. Germline CDR1 SGHNT, CDR2 YYREEE (reference sequence). This CDR3 is built from 14 residues. V lost 4 bases and J lost 2, with 12 bases in between. CDR3 in amino acids: CASSEVFAQETQYF. The CDR3 DNA reads as TGTGCCAGCAGCGAGGTTTTCGCTCAAGAGACCCAGTACTTC.

The V call is TRBV3-1 (or the pseudogene TRBV3-2), the J call TRBJ2-7, with 11 bases aligning to TRBD2. Germline V gene data show CDR1 as LGHDT and CDR2 as YNNKEL (reference sequence). V was clipped by 3 bases and J by 4 bases; unmatched bases: 5. The CDR3 is made up of 15 amino acids. CDR3 DNA: TGTGCCAGCAGCCATACTAGCGGGGGAGAGTACGAGCAGTACTTC. It is translated as CASSHTSGGEYEQYF.

This chain connects TRBV25-1 to TRBJ2-5, with TRBD2 identical over 7 bases. This CDR3 region has 15 residues. J was trimmed by 3 bases and V by 2 bases; bases with no gene match: 6. Germline CDR1 reads MGHDK; CDR2 reads SYGVNS. DNA for the CDR3: TGTGCCAGCAGTGAACGTGGGAGGGCCGAAGAGACCCAGTACTTC. It encodes CASSERGRAEETQYF.